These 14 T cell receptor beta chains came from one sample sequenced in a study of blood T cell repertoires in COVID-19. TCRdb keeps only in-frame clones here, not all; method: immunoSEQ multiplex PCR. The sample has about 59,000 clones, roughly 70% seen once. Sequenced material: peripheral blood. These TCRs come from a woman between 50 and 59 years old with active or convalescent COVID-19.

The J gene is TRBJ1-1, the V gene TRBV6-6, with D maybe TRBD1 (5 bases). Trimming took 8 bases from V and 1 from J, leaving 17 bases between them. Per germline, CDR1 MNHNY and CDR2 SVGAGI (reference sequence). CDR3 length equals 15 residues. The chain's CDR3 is CASWGGVWKNTEAFF. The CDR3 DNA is TGTGCCAGCTGGGGGGGGGTCTGGAAGAACACTGAAGCTTTCTTT.

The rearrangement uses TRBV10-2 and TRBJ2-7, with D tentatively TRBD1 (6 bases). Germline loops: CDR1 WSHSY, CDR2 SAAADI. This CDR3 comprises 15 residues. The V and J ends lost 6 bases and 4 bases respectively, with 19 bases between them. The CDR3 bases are TGCGCCAGCAGCCAGGGACACATGACAAGATACGAGCAGTACTTC. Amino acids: CASSQGHMTRYEQYF.

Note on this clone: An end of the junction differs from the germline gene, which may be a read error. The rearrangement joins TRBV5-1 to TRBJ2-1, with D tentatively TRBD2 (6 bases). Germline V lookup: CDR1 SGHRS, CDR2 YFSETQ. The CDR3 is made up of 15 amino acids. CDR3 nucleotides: TGCGCCAGCGGCTTAGTAGCGGCGGGGCTAAATGAGCAGTTCTTC. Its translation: CASGLVAAGLNEQFF.

The CDR3 nucleotides are TGTGCCAGTAGTATGGGACAGGGCACCTACTATGGCTACACCTTC. Amino acid sequence: CASSMGQGTYYGYTF. The chain combines TRBV19 with TRBJ1-2; the match to TRBD1 covers 9 bases. The junction had 5 bases not matched to a gene; V was cut back by 3 bases and J by 3 bases. The CDR3 sequence is 15 residues long. Germline CDR1 is LNHDA and CDR2 is SQIVND (reference sequence).

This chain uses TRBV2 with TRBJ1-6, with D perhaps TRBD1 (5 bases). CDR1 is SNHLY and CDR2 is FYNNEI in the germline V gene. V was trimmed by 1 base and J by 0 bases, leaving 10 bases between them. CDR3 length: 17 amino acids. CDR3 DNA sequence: TGTGCCAGCAGTGAAGATACAGGACACTCCTATAATTCACCCCTCCACTTT. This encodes CASSEDTGHSYNSPLHF.

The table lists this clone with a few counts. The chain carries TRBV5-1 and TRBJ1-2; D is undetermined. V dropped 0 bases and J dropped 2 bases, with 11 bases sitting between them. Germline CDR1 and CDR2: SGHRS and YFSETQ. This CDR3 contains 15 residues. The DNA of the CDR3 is TGCGCCAGCAGCTTGGACCCTGCGGGGAACTATGGCTACACCTTC. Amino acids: CASSLDPAGNYGYTF.

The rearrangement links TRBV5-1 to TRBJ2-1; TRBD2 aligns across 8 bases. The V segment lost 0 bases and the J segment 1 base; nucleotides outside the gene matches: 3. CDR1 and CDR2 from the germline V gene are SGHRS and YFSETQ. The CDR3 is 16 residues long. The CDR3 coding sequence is TGCGCCAGCAGCTTGGAGCGGGAGAGGTCCTACAATGAGCAGTTCTTC. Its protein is CASSLERERSYNEQFF.

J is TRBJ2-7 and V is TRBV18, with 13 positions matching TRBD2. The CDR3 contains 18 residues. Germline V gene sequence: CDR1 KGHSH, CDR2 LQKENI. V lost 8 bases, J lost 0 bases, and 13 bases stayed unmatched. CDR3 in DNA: TGTGCCAGCAGACCCCAGACTAGCGGGAGGCCGACCTCCTACGAGCAGTACTTC. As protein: CASRPQTSGRPTSYEQYF.

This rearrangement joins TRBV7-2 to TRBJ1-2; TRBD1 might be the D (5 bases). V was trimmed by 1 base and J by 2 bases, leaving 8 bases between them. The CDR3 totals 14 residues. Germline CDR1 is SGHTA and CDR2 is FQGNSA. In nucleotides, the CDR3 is TGTGCCAGCAGCTTAGACAGGCTAAACTATGGCTACACCTTC. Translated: CASSLDRLNYGYTF.

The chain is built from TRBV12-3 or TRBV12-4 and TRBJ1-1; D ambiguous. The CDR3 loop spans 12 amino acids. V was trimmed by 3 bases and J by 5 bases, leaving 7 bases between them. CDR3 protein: CASSLRQTEAFF. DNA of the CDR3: TGTGCCAGCAGTTTGAGGCAAACTGAAGCTTTCTTT.

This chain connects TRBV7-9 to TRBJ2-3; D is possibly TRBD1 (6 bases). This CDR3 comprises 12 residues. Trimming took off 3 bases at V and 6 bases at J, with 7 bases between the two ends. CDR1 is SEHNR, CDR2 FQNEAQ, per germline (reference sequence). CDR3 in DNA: TGTGCCAGCAGCTTTGACAGGGATACGCAGTATTTT. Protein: CASSFDRDTQYF.

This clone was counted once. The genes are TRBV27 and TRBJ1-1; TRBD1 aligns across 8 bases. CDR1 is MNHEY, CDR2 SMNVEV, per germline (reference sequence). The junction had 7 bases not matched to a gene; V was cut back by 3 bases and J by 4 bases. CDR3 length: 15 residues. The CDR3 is CASSLERQGATEAFF. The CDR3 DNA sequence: TGTGCCAGCAGTTTGGAGAGGCAGGGGGCCACTGAAGCTTTCTTT.

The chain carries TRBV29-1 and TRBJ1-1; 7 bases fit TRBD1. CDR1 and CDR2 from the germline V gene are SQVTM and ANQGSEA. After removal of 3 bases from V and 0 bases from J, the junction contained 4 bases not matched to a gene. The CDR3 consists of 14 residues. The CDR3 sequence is CSVEGQFLNTEAFF. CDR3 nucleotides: TGCAGCGTTGAGGGACAGTTTCTGAACACTGAAGCTTTCTTT.

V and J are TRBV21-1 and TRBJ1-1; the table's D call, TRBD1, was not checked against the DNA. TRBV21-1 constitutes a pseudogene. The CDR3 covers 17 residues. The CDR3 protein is CASSNLVDRGSNTEAFF. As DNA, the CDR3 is TGTGCCAGCAGCAACCTTGTGGACAGGGGTTCGAACACTGAAGCTTTCTTT.